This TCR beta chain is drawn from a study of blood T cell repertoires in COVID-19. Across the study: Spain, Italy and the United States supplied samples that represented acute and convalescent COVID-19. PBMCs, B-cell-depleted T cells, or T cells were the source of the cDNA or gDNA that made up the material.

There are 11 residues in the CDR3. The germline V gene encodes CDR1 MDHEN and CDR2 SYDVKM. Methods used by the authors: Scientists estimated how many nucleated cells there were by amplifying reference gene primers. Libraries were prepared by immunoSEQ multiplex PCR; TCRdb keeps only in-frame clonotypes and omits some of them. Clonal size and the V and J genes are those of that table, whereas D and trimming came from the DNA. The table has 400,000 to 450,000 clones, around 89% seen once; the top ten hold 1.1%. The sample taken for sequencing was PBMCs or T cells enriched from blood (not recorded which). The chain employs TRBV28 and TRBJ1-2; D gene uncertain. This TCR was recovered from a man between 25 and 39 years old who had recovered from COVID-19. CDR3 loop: CALATNYGYTF. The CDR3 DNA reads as TGTGCTCTAGCAACTAACTATGGCTACACCTTC.